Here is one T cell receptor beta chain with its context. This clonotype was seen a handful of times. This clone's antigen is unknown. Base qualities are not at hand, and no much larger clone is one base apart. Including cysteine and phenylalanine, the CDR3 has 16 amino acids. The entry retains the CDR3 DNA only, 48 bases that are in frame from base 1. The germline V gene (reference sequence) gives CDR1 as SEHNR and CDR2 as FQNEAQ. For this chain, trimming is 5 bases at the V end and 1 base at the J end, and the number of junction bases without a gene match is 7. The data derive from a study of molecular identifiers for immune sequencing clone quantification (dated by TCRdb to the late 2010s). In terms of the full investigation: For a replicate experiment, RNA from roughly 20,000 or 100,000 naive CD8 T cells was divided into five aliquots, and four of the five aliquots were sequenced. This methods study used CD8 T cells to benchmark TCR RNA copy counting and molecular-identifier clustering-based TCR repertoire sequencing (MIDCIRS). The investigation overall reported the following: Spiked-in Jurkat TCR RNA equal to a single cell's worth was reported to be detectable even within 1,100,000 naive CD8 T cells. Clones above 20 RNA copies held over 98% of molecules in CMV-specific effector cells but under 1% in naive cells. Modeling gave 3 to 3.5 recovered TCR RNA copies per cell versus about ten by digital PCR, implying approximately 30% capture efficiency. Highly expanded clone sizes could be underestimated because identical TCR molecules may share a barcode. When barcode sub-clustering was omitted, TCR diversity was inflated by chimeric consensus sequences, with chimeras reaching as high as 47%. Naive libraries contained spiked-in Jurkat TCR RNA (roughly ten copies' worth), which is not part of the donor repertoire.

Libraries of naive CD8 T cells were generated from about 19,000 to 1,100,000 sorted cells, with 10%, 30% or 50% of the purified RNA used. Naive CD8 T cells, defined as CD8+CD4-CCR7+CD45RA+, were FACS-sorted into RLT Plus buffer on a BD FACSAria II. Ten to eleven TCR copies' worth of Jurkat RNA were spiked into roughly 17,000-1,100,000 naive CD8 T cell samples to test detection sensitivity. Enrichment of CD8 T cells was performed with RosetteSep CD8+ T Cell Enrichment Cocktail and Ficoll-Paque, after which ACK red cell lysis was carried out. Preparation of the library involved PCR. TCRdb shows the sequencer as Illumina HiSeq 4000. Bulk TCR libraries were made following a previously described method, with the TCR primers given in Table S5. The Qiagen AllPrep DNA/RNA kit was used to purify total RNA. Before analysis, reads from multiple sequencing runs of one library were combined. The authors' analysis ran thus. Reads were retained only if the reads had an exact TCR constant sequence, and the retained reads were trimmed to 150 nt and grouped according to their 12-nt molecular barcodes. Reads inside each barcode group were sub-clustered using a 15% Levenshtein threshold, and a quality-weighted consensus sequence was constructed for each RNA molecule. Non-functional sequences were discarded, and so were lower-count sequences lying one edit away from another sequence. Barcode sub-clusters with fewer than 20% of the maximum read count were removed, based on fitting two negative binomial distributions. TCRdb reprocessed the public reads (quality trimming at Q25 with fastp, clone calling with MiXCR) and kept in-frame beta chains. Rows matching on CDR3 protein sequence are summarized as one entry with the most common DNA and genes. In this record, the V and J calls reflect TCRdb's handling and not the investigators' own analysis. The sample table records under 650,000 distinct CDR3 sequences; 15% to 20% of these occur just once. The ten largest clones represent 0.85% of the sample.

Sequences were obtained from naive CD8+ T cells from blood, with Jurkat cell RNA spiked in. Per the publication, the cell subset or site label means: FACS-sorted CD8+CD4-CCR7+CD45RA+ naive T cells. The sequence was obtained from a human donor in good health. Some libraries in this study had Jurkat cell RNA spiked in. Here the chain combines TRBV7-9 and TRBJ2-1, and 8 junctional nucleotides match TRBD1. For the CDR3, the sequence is CASSNGQGGSYNEQFF. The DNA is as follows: TGTGCCAGCAGCAACGGACAGGGAGGTTCCTACAATGAGCAGTTCTTC.